The TCR beta chain under discussion was sequenced for a study of shared clonotypes between healthy human individuals. Findings and limits, study-wide: Rarefaction gave evidence that sorted-subset sequencing remained incomplete despite large depth. Represented diversity, genetic and exposure-history alike, was limited by few donors.

The germline V gene has CDR1 SGHTA and CDR2 FQGNSA. V gave up 4 bases and J gave up 0 bases, with 13 bases separating them. The CDR3 covers 15 residues. TCRdb keeps only in-frame clones here, not all; method: immunoSEQ multiplex PCR. Counted here are 2.5 million or so clones, about 92% occurring once; the ten biggest clones make up under 0.15%. A remark on this clone: Its antigen remains unknown.

The clonotype originates from a man aged 18 to 35 in good health. This chain joins TRBV7-2 and TRBJ2-7; a possible D gene is TRBD1 (5 bases). The material sequenced was naive CD4+ T cells sorted from blood. Subset: CD45RA+ positively selected. CDR3 loop: CASSYSGLASYEQYF. The CDR3 DNA follows: TGTGCCAGCAGCTACTCAGGGTTAGCCTCCTACGAGCAGTACTTC.